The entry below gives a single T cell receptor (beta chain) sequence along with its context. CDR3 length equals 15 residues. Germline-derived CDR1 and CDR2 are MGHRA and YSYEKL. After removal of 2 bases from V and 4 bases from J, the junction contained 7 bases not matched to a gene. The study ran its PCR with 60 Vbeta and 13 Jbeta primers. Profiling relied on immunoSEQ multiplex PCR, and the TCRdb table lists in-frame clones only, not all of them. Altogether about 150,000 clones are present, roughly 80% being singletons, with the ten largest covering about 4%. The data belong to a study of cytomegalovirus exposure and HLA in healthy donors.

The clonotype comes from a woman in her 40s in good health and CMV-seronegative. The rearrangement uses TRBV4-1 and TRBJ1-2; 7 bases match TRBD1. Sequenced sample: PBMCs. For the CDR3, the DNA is TGCGCCAGCAGCCAAACCAGGGGGAAGGTCTATGGCTACACCTTC. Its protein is CASSQTRGKVYGYTF.